Given below is one T cell receptor beta chain in context. What it recognizes is unknown. Unmatched junction bases numbered 9, after V lost 5 bases and J lost 3 bases. Germline CDR1 SEHNR, CDR2 FQNEAQ (reference sequence). This CDR3 comprises 15 residues. The data were taken from a study of CD8 T cells in Susac syndrome. Study-wide background: Treatment at blood withdrawal was none, corticosteroids, or intravenous immunoglobulin alone in Susac syndrome patients.

Study-level results: Clonal expansion was present among Susac CD8+ cells. This expansion reached its peak in TEMRA cells and in active patients.

It was with random hexamers that about 0.45 to 1 ug RNA was reverse transcribed. Amplification of TCR beta CDR3 across 54 Vbeta and 13 Jbeta was performed with immunoSEQ multiplex PCR. TCRdb re-analysed the immunoSEQ multiplex PCR reads in MiXCR, keeping a single row per CDR3 protein. The sample carries around 200,000 distinct CDR3 sequences, about 95% recorded once. Peripheral blood CD8+ and CD4+ T cells were profiled by TCR beta sequencing. The receptor was isolated from a human donor with Susac syndrome. Material for sequencing was CD8+ T cells from PBMCs. The V gene is TRBV7-9, the J gene TRBJ2-5; 7 bases line up with TRBD1. In nucleotides, the CDR3 is TGTGCCAGCAGCACTATCCTGACAGGGAAAGAGACCCAGTACTTC. Encoded protein: CASSTILTGKETQYF.